Listed below are T cell receptor beta chains from one sample, sequenced in a study of CD8+ T cells in alopecia areata. Libraries were prepared by immunoSEQ multiplex PCR; TCRdb keeps only in-frame clonotypes and omits some of them. The repertoire holds about 190,000 clones, with 55% to 70% as singletons. The source was CD4+ T cells sorted from blood, collected at week 4, from a patient treated with tofacitinib. All receptors derive from a human donor with alopecia areata. The CDR3 runs from the conserved cysteine through the conserved F or W. Fields, in order: J gene, V gene, clone size, D gene, CDR3 protein, CDR3 DNA. A D gene is named only where the DNA matches it firmly. Clone size is shown for a subset of rows, as once, few, many or a class of expanded clone.

TRBJ1-1	TRBV5-1	-	TRBD1	CASSLGQGAKNTFF	TGCGCCAGCAGCTTGGGACAGGGGGCTAAGAATACTTTCTTT
TRBJ2-7	TRBV2	-	-	CASSEQGTYEQYF	TGTGCCAGCAGTGAACAGGGAACCTACGAGCAGTACTTC
TRBJ1-1	TRBV4-2	-	-	CASSQDSVRGGGTEAFF	TGTGCCAGCAGCCAAGATTCGGTCCGCGGGGGCGGAACTGAAGCTTTCTTT
TRBJ1-1	TRBV29-1	-	TRBD1	CSVEVDRGTEAFF	TGCAGCGTTGAAGTCGACAGGGGAACTGAAGCTTTCTTT
TRBJ1-1	TRBV29-1	few	-	CSVGGDSEAFF	TGCAGCGTCGGGGGCGATTCTGAAGCTTTCTTT
TRBJ2-6	TRBV1	-	-	CTSSQEGPCGSGANVLTF	TGCACCAGCAGCCAAGAGGGACCCTGTGGCTCTGGGGCCAACGTCCTGACTTTC
TRBJ1-2	TRBV15	-	-	CATSRGTGSAAPYGYTF	TGTGCCACCAGCAGAGGGACGGGGAGCGCCGCCCCCTATGGCTACACCTTC
TRBJ1-5	TRBV27	-	TRBD1	CASRGRQGHQPQHF	TGTGCCAGCAGGGGCAGACAGGGGCATCAGCCCCAGCATTTT
TRBJ1-2	TRBV14	-	-	CASSPGLRNGYTF	TGTGCCAGCAGCCCGGGGCTACGGAATGGCTACACCTTC
TRBJ2-4	TRBV27	-	TRBD2	CASRRGEAENIQYF	TGTGCCAGCAGGCGGGGGGAAGCCGAAAACATTCAGTACTTC
TRBJ2-1	TRBV12-5	-	TRBD2	CASGRLAGGEQFF	TGTGCTAGTGGGCGACTAGCGGGGGGGGAGCAGTTCTTC
TRBJ2-3	TRBV20-1	-	-	CSAPRSDTQYF	TGCAGTGCTCCTCGATCCGATACGCAGTATTTT
TRBJ2-2	TRBV7-3	-	TRBD1	CASSRSGQNPTGELFF	TGTGCCAGCAGTCGATCGGGACAGAACCCTACCGGGGAGCTGTTTTTT
TRBJ2-1	TRBV19	-	TRBD2	CASSISGGPYNEQFF	TGTGCCAGTAGTATCAGCGGGGGCCCTTACAATGAGCAGTTCTTC
TRBJ1-1	TRBV10-3	-	TRBD1	CAIGTGQGFTEAFF	TGCGCCATCGGTACCGGACAGGGTTTCACTGAAGCTTTCTTT
TRBJ2-3	TRBV29-1	once	TRBD2	CSEGGSRVDTQYF	TGCAGCGAGGGAGGGTCCAGGGTAGATACGCAGTATTTT
TRBJ1-6	TRBV7-2	-	-	CASSTRDIVRPPLHF	TGTGCCAGCAGCACCAGGGATATCGTCCGCCCACCCCTCCACTTT
TRBJ1-3	TRBV6-1	-	-	CASRAGILAGNTIYF	TGTGCCAGCAGGGCAGGGATTCTAGCTGGAAACACCATATATTTT
TRBJ2-7	TRBV6-5	once	TRBD2	CASSWKSGGPYEQYF	TGTGCCAGCAGTTGGAAAAGCGGGGGGCCCTACGAGCAGTACTTC
TRBJ1-6	TRBV4-2	-	TRBD1	CASSQDRASSPLHF	TGTGCCAGCAGCCAGGACAGGGCGAGTTCACCCCTCCACTTT
TRBJ1-5	TRBV4-3	-	TRBD1	CASSVRQGEQPQHF	TGCGCCAGCAGCGTGCGACAGGGGGAGCAGCCCCAGCATTTT
TRBJ2-1	TRBV7-2	-	TRBD1	CASSTRQGPANEQFF	TGTGCCAGCAGCACCCGACAGGGCCCAGCCAATGAGCAGTTCTTC
TRBJ2-5	TRBV5-1	-	-	CASSSNMTQYF	TGCGCCAGCAGCTCAAATATGACCCAGTACTTC
TRBJ2-5	TRBV4-3	once	TRBD1	CASSQDHRGESQYF	TGCGCCAGCAGCCAAGATCACAGGGGGGAGTCCCAGTACTTC
TRBJ2-1	TRBV10-3	-	-	CAISESRSHEQFF	TGTGCCATCAGTGAGTCGAGATCCCATGAGCAGTTCTTC
TRBJ2-3	TRBV6-5	-	TRBD1	CASSPADRVTDTQYF	TGTGCCAGCAGTCCCGCGGACAGGGTGACAGATACGCAGTATTTT
TRBJ2-6	TRBV29-1	few	-	CSARYPTSGANVLTF	TGCAGCGCACGATACCCGACGTCTGGGGCCAACGTCCTGACTTTC
TRBJ2-7	TRBV29-1	-	-	CSVEDYEGYEQYF	TGCAGCGTTGAAGATTACGAGGGCTACGAGCAGTACTTC
TRBJ2-7	TRBV30	-	-	CAWSVGLGEQYF	TGTGCCTGGAGTGTGGGGCTCGGGGAGCAGTACTTC
TRBJ1-2	TRBV6-5	few	TRBD1	CASSYSGQGQLYGYTF	TGTGCCAGCAGTTACTCGGGACAGGGTCAACTTTATGGCTACACCTTC
TRBJ1-2	TRBV4-3	-	TRBD1	CASSQDGTGWYGYTF	TGCGCCAGCAGCCAAGATGGGACAGGGTGGTATGGCTACACCTTC
TRBJ2-1	TRBV11-1	-	-	CASSPLVWGRYNEQFF	TGTGCCAGCAGCCCGCTGGTATGGGGGCGCTACAATGAGCAGTTCTTC
TRBJ2-7	TRBV18	-	-	CASSPIRHEQYF	TGTGCCAGCTCACCGATCCGGCACGAGCAGTACTTC
TRBJ1-1	TRBV29-1	-	TRBD1	CSVRQGGAPEAFF	TGCAGCGTTAGACAGGGAGGGGCCCCTGAAGCTTTCTTT
TRBJ2-7	TRBV18	-	-	CASSPSSYEQYF	TGTGCCAGCTCCCCGAGCTCCTACGAGCAGTACTTC
TRBJ2-2	TRBV2	few	TRBD2	CASSEQGSGGNTGELFF	TGTGCCAGCAGTGAACAGGGTAGCGGGGGGAACACCGGGGAGCTGTTTTTT
TRBJ1-2	TRBV29-1	-	TRBD1	CSVALGTEYGYTF	TGCAGCGTTGCCCTAGGGACAGAATATGGCTACACCTTC
TRBJ1-1	TRBV29-1	-	-	CSVAVTTEAFF	TGCAGCGTTGCGGTTACGACTGAAGCTTTCTTT
TRBJ1-2	TRBV5-1	-	-	CASSQGGGNGYTF	TGCGCCAGCAGCCAAGGTGGGGGGAACGGCTACACCTTC
TRBJ2-5	TRBV30	few	-	CAWSVARGLLPQYF	TGTGCCTGGAGTGTAGCCAGGGGTCTACTGCCCCAGTACTTC
TRBJ2-3	TRBV7-2	few	TRBD2	CASSFGTSGDTQYF	TGTGCCAGCAGCTTCGGGACTAGCGGTGATACGCAGTATTTT
TRBJ2-7	TRBV29-1	once	-	CSALVRGSYEQYF	TGCAGCGCCTTGGTCCGGGGCTCCTACGAGCAGTACTTC
TRBJ1-2	TRBV5-1	-	TRBD1	CASSLEGQNGYTF	TGCGCCAGCAGCTTGGAGGGACAGAATGGCTACACCTTC
TRBJ1-2	TRBV23-1	-	-	CASSHPGPNYGYTF	TGCGCCAGCAGTCATCCCGGGCCTAACTATGGCTACACCTTC
TRBJ2-3	TRBV7-9	-	TRBD2	CASSLLAGGADTQYF	TGTGCCAGCAGCTTACTAGCGGGGGGAGCAGATACGCAGTATTTT
TRBJ1-2	TRBV5-6	-	-	CASSSLQTVYGYTF	TGTGCCAGCAGCTCTTTACAGACAGTCTATGGCTACACCTTC
TRBJ2-1	TRBV7-9	-	TRBD1	CASTPGTDYNEQFF	TGTGCCAGCACCCCCGGGACAGACTACAATGAGCAGTTCTTC
TRBJ2-7	TRBV30	-	-	CAWSPRASGHEQYF	TGTGCCTGGAGTCCACGGGCCTCTGGCCACGAGCAGTACTTC
TRBJ2-3	TRBV7-9	-	-	CASSLTSGTTDTQYF	TGTGCCAGCAGTCTGACTAGTGGCACGACAGATACGCAGTATTTT